This T cell receptor beta chain was identified during a study of blood T cells in healthy people across ages. Regarding the study as a whole: Estimates of total diversity, which came from one million sequenced T cells, were considered to be underestimates.

Comments on this clonotype: Its cognate antigen is unknown.

Healthy Caucasians from Russia aged roughly 6 to 100 served as donors. Drawing of peripheral blood yielded roughly 10 milliliters from each donor. Alongside a J-beta primer mix, a sample-barcoded 5' primer served in a second PCR lasting about 7 to 11 cycles. TCRdb analysed the 5' RACE reads with MiXCR anew, one entry per CDR3 protein. The table includes approximately 800,000 distinct CDR3 sequences, about 45% detected once. The CDR3 contains 11 residues. Germline lookup yields CDR1 SQVTM and CDR2 ANQGSEA. This sequence was found in a man at least 80 years old in good health. Sequencing was performed on blood. The V call is TRBV29-1, the J call TRBJ2-4; D uncertain. The J call may be in error: the DNA end matches TRBJ2-7 better. The CDR3 region is CSVGLPVEQYF. The CDR3 bases are TGCAGCGTCGGCCTCCCTGTCGAGCAGTACTTC.